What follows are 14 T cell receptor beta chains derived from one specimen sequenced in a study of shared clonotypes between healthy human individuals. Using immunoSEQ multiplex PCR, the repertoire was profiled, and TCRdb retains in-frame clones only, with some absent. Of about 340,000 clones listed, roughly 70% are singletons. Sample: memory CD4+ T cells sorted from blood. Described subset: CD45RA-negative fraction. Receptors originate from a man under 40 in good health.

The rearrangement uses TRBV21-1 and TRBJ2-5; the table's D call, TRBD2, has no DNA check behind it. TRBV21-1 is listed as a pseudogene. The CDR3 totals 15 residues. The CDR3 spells CASSKVREGRETQYF. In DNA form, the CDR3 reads TGTGCCAGCAGCAAAGTGCGGGAGGGCCGAGAGACCCAGTACTTC.

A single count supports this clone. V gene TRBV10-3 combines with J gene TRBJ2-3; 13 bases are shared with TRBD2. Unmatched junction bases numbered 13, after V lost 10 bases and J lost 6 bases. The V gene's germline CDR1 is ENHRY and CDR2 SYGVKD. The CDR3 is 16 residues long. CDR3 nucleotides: TGTGCCACCTCCCTGGGACTAGCGGGGACGGGGGATACGCAGTATTTT. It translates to CATSLGLAGTGDTQYF.

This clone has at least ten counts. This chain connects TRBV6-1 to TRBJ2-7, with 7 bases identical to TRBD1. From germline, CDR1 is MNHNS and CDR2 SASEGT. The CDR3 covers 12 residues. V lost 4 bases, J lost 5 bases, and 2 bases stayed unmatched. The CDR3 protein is CASSATGNEQYF. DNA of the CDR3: TGTGCCAGCAGTGCGACAGGGAACGAGCAGTACTTC.

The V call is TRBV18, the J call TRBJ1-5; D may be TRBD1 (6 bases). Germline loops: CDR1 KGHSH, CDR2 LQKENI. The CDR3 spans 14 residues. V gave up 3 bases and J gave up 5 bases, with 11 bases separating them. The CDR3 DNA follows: TGTGCCAGCTCACCTACAGGGAAGGATCAGCCCCAGCATTTT. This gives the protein CASSPTGKDQPQHF.

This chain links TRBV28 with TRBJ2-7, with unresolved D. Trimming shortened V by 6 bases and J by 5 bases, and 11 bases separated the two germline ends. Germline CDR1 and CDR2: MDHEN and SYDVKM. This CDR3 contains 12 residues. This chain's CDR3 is CASRLKRDEQYF. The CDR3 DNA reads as TGTGCCAGCAGATTAAAACGGGACGAGCAGTACTTC.

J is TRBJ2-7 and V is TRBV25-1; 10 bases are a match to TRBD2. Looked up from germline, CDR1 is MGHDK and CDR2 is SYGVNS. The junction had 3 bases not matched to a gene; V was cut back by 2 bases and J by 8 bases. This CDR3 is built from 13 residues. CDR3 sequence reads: CASSEGLAVKQYF. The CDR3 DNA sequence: TGTGCCAGCAGTGAAGGACTAGCGGTGAAGCAGTACTTC.

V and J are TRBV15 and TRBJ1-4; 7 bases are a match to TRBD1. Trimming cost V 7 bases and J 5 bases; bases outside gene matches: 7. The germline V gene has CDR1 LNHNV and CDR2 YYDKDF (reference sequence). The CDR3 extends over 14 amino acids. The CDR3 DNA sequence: TGTGCCACCACCCCGGACAGGTTGAATGAAAAACTGTTTTTT. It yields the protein CATTPDRLNEKLFF.

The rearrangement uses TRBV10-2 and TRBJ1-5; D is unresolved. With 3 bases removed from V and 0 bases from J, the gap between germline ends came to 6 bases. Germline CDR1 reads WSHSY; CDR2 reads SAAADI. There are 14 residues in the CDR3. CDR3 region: CASSEFASNQPQHF. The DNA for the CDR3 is TGCGCCAGCAGTGAATTTGCTAGCAATCAGCCCCAGCATTTT.

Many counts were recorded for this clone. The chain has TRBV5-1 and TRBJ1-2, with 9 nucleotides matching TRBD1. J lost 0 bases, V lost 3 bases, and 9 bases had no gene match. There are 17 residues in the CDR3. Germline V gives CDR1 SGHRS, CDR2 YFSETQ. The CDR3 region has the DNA TGCGCCAGCAGCTCGGGGACAGGGAGTTATTCTAACTATGGCTACACCTTC. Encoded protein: CASSSGTGSYSNYGYTF.

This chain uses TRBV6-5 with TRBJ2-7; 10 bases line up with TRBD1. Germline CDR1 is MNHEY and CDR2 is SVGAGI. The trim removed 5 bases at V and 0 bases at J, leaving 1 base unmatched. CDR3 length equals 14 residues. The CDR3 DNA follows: TGTGCCAGCAGTGGGGACAGGGGCTCCTACGAGCAGTACTTC. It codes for CASSGDRGSYEQYF.

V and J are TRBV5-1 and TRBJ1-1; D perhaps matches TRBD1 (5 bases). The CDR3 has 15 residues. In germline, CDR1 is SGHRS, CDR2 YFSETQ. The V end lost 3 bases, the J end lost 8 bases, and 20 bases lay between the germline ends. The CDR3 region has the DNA TGCGCCAGCAGCTCCGGGACCGGGCTCGCGGCCGAAGCTTTCTTT. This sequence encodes CASSSGTGLAAEAFF.

The CDR3 coding sequence is TGTGCCTGGAGTGTACGGGAGGGCTATGGCTACACCTTC. This translates into CAWSVREGYGYTF. This sequence joins TRBV30 and TRBJ1-2; no reliable D call. CDR1 is GTSNPN and CDR2 is SVGIG in the germline V gene (reference sequence). This CDR3 is built from 13 residues. V lost 0 bases and J lost 4, with 9 bases in between. The complete variable domain, with remaining parts taken from reference TRBV30 and TRBJ1-2, reads SQTIHQWPATLVQPVGSPLSLECTVEGTSNPNLYWYRQAAGRGLQLLFYSVGIGQISSEVPQNLSASRPQDRQFILSSKKLLLSDSGFYLCAWSVREGYGYTFGSGTRLTVV.

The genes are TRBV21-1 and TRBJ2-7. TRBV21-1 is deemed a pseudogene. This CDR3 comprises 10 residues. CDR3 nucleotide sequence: TGTGCCAGGATTGTCTACGAGCAGTACTTC. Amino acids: CARIVYEQYF.

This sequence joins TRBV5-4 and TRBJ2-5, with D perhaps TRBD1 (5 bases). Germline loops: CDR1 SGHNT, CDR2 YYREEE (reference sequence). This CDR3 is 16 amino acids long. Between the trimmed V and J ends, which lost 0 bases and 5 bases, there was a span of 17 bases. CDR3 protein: CASSLGSGGNRETQYF. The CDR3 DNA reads TGTGCCAGCAGCTTGGGATCGGGCGGTAACAGGGAGACCCAGTACTTC.